This TCR beta chain emerged from a study of T cell repertoires in cytomegalovirus infection. Study overall: Selected CMV epitopes included recently identified HLA-C-restricted ones as well as well-studied HLA-B-restricted ones. Study-wide results and limits: HLA-C-restricted CMV clonotypes gave the most frequent clonotype in two of eight donors.

This clonotype was seen only a few times. Its antigen remains unidentified. Using its own MiXCR run on the reads, TCRdb lists one record per CDR3 protein. Of about 920,000 distinct CDR3 sequences in the sample, 31% were seen once. The germline gives CDR1 SEHNR, CDR2 FQNEAQ (reference sequence). V lost 4 bases, J lost 0 bases, and 17 bases lay in between. The CDR3 consists of 17 residues. Here the sequenced sample was cultured CD8+ T cells from PBMCs, taken from culture after CMV antigen stimulation. The clonotype originates from a human donor in good health (CMV status not recorded). Some clones in this sample may be carry-over from other donors' samples. The chain recombines TRBV7-9 with TRBJ2-3; D call uncertain. The CDR3 DNA is TGTGCCAGCAGCTCCCCCGTAGACGGCGCTAGCACAGATACGCAGTATTTT. Translating gives CASSSPVDGASTDTQYF.